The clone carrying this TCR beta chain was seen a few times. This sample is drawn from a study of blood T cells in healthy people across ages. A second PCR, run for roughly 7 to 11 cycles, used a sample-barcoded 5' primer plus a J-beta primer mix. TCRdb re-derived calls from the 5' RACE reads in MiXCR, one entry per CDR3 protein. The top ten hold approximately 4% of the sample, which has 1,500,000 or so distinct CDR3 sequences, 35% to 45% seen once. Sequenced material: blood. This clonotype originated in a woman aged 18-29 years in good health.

The CDR3 region has the DNA TGTGCCAGCAGTACCTTGGGCACCGGGGAGCTGTTTTTT. It specifies CASSTLGTGELFF. The chain employs TRBV6-2 or TRBV6-3 and TRBJ2-2; the D is unclear. CDR1 and CDR2 (germline): MNHEY, SVGEGT. V lost 5 bases to trimming and J lost 4 bases, with 8 bases between them. CDR3 length equals 13 residues.